This T cell receptor (beta chain) is drawn from a study of blood T cell repertoires in COVID-19. Study summary: Sample material is recorded as cDNA or gDNA derived from T cells, B-cell-depleted T cells, or PBMCs.

The repertoire was sequenced with immunoSEQ multiplex PCR; TCRdb's copy has only in-frame clones and lacks some. The sample lists 400,000 to 550,000 clones, roughly 90% occurring once. Germline V lookup: CDR1 SGDLS, CDR2 YYNGEE. Trimming cost V 0 bases and J 7 bases; bases outside gene matches: 10. The CDR3 covers 15 residues. This clone has more than one count but fewer than ten. The genes are TRBV9 and TRBJ2-7; 7 bases agree with TRBD2. Material for sequencing was peripheral blood. The TCR originated in a woman in her thirties with acute or convalescent COVID-19. CDR3 residues: CASSVGPAGAGEQYF. For the CDR3, the DNA is TGTGCCAGCAGCGTAGGACCGGCGGGAGCGGGGGAGCAGTACTTC.